The following is a T cell receptor beta chain sequence with its context. Its antigen is not identified. CDR3 size: 15 residues. Germline CDR1 SGDLS, CDR2 YYNGEE. The ends lost 3 bases at V and 4 bases at J; junction bases unmatched: 5. Treatment defined: around 19 received Ad26.COV2.S at low or high dose, single or two shots; about 5 received placebo; per-sample allocation not given. Specimen acquisition occurred on day 63 following the initial vaccine or placebo injection. Within Boston, the person who donated was an adult of 18-55 years. The repertoire was sequenced with immunoSEQ multiplex PCR; TCRdb's copy has only in-frame clones and lacks some. The sample has a few hundred thousand clones, around 90% seen once; the top ten hold under 4.5%. This specimen belongs to a study of Ad26.COV2.S vaccination and SARS-CoV-2 variants. Points from the study as a whole: Relative to placebo recipients, vaccine recipients exhibited elevated spike-specific TCR breadth.

The specimen was peripheral blood, collected in a trial of Ad26.COV2.S vaccine versus placebo. V and J are TRBV9 and TRBJ2-3, with TRBD2 matching 10 bases. The sequence came from a person aged 18-65 years who received the Ad26.COV2.S COVID-19 vaccine or a placebo. The CDR3 region is CASSDSGRIADTQYF. CDR3 DNA sequence: TGTGCCAGCAGCGATAGCGGGAGGATCGCAGATACGCAGTATTTT.